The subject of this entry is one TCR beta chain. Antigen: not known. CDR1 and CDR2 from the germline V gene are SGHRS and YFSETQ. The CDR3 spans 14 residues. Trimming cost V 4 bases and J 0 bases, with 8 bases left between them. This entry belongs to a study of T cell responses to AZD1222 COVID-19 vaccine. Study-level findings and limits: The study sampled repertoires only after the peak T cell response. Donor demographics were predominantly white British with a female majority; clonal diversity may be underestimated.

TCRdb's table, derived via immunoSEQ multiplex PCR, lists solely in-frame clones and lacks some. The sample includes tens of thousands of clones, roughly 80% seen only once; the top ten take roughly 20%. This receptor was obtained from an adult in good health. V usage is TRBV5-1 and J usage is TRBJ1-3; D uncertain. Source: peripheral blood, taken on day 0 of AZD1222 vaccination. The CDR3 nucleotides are TGCGCCAGCAGCGGTACAGACTCTGGAAACACCATATATTTT. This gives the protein CASSGTDSGNTIYF.